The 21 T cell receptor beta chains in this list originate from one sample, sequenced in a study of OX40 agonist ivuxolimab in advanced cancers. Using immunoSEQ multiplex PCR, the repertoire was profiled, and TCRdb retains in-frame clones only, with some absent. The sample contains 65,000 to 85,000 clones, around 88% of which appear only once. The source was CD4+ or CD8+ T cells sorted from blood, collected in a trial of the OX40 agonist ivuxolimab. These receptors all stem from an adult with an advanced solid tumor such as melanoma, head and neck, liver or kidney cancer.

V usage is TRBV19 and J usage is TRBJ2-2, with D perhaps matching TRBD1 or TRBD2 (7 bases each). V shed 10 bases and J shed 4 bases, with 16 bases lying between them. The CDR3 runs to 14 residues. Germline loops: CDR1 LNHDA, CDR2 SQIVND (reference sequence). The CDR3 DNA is TGTGCCACCCAACCCAGGGGGGGCACCGGGGAGCTGTTTTTT. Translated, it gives CATQPRGGTGELFF.

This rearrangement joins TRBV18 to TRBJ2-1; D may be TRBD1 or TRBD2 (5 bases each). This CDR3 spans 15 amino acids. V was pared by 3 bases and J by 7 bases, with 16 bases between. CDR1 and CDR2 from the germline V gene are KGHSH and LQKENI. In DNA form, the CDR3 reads TGTGCCAGCTCACCGAAGGGACCCGGGGTGAATGAGCAGTTCTTC. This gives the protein CASSPKGPGVNEQFF.

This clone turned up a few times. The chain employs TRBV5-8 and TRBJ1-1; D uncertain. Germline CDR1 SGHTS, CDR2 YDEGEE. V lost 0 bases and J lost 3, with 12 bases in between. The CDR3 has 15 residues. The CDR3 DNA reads TGTGCCAGCAGCTTGGCCCCTAGGGCATACACTGAAGCTTTCTTT. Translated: CASSLAPRAYTEAFF.

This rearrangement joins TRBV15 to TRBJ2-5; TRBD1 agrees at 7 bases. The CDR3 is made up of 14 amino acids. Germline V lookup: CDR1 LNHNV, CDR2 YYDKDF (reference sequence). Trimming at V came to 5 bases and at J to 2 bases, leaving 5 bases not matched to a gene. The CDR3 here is CATSADRAQETQYF. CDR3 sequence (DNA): TGTGCCACCAGCGCTGACAGGGCTCAAGAGACCCAGTACTTC.

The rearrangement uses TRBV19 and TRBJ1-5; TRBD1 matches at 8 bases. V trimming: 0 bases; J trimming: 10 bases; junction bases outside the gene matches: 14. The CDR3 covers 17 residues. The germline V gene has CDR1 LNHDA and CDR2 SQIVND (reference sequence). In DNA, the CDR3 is TGTGCCAGTAGTATAGATCTATTGGGGACAGGATATGGACCCCAGCATTTT. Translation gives CASSIDLLGTGYGPQHF.

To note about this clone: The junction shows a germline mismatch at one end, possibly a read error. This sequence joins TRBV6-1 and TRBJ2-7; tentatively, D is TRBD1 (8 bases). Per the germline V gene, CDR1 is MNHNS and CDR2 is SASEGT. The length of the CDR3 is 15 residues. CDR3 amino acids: CASTEGQGGSYEQYF. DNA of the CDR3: TGTGCCAGCACTGAAGGACAGGGAGGGTCCTACGAGCAGTACTTC.

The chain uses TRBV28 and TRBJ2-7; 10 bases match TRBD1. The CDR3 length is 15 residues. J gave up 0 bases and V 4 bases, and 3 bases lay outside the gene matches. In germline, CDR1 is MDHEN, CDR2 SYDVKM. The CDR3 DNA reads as TGTGCCAGCAGTTCCCGGGACAGGGGCTCCTACGAGCAGTACTTC. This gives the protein CASSSRDRGSYEQYF.

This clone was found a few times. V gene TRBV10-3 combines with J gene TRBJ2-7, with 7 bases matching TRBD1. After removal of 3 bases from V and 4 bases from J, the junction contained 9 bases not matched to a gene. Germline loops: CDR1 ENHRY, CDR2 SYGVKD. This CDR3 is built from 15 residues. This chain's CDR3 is CAISDRTGFSYEQYF. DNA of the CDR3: TGTGCCATCAGTGACCGGACAGGATTCTCGTACGAGCAGTACTTC.

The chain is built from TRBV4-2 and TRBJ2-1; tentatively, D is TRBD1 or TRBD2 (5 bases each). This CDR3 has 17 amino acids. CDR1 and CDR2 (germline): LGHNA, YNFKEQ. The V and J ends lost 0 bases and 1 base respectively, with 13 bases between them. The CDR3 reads CASSQDWGIGSYNEQFF. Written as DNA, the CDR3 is TGTGCCAGCAGCCAAGATTGGGGGATAGGATCCTACAATGAGCAGTTCTTC.

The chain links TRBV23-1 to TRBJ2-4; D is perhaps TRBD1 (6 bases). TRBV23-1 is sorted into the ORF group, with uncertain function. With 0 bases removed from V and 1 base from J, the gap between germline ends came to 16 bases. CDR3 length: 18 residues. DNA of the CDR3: TGCGCCAGCAGTCAATCGACACTATCAGGGGTGGCCAAAAACATTCAGTACTTC. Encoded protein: CASSQSTLSGVAKNIQYF.

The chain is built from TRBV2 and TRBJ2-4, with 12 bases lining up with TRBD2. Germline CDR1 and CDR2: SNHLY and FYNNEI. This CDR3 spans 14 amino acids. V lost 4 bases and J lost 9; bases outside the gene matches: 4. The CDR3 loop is CASSASGGGGIQYF. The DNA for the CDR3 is TGTGCCAGCAGTGCTAGCGGGGGGGGAGGCATTCAGTACTTC.

CDR3 region: CASSQRDRGTRNEQFF. CDR3 DNA sequence: TGTGCCAGCAGCCAGAGGGACAGGGGGACACGAAATGAGCAGTTCTTC. The chain combines TRBV14 with TRBJ2-1; 11 nucleotides match TRBD1. Germline CDR1 reads SGHDN; CDR2 reads FVKESK. V trimming: 3 bases; J trimming: 7 bases; junction bases outside the gene matches: 8. There are 16 residues in the CDR3.

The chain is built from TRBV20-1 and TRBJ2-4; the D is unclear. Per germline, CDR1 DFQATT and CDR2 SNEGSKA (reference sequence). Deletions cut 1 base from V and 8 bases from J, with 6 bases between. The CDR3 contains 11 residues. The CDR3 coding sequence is TGCAGTGCTAGAGTCGGAGACATTCAGTACTTC. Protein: CSARVGDIQYF.

In DNA form, the CDR3 reads TGTGCCAGCAGCTTGGACGGGCAGGGGGCCTACGAGCAGTACTTC. Protein: CASSLDGQGAYEQYF. The chain carries TRBV5-6 and TRBJ2-7; 7 nucleotides match TRBD1. Germline lookup yields CDR1 SGHDT and CDR2 YYEEEE. Trimming took 0 bases from V and 2 from J; bases not matched to a gene: 5. The CDR3 is 15 amino acids. The whole variable domain, filled in from reference TRBV5-6 and TRBJ2-7, reads DAGVTQSPTHLIKTRGQQVTLRCSPKSGHDTVSWYQQALGQGPQFIFQYYEEEERQRGNFPDRFSGHQFPNYSSELNVNALLLGDSALYLCASSLDGQGAYEQYFGPGTRLTVT.

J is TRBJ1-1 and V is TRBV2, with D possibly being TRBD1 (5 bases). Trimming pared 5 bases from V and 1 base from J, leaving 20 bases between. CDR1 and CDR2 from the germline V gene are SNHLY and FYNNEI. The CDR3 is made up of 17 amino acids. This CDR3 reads CASSWGGLRRSNTEAFF. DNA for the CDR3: TGTGCCAGCAGTTGGGGCGGGCTCAGGCGGTCGAACACTGAAGCTTTCTTT. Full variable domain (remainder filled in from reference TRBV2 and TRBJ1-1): EPEVTQTPSHQVTQMGQEVILRCVPISNHLYFYWYRQILGQKVEFLVSFYNNEISEKSEIFDDQFSVERPDGSNFTLKIRSTKLEDSAMYFCASSWGGLRRSNTEAFFGQGTRLTVV.

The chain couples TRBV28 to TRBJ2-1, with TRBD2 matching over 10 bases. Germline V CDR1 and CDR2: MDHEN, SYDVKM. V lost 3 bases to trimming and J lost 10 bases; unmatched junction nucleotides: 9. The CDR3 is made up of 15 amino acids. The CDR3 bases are TGTGCCAGCAGTTTGACTAGCGGGTTTAGGGAGGAGCAGTTCTTC. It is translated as CASSLTSGFREEQFF.

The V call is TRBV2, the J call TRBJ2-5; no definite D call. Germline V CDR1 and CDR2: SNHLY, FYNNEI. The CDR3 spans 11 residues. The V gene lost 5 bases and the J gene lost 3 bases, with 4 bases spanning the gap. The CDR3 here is CASSTEETQYF. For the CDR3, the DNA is TGTGCCAGCAGTACCGAAGAGACCCAGTACTTC.

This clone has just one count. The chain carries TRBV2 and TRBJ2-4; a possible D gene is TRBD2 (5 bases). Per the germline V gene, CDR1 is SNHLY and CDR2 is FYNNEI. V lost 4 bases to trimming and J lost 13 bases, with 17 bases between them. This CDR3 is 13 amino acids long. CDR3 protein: CASSGRTARIQYF. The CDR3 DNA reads TGTGCCAGCAGTGGGAGGACCGCTCGAATACAGTACTTC. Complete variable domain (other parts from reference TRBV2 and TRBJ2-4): EPEVTQTPSHQVTQMGQEVILRCVPISNHLYFYWYRQILGQKVEFLVSFYNNEISEKSEIFDDQFSVERPDGSNFTLKIRSTKLEDSAMYFCASSGRTARIQYFGAGTRLSVL.

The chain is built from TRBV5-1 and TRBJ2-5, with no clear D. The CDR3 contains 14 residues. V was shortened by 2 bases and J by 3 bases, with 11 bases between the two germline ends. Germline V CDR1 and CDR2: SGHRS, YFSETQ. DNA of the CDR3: TGCGCCAGCAGCTTAGGAACAGCTAAAGAGACCCAGTACTTC. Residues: CASSLGTAKETQYF.

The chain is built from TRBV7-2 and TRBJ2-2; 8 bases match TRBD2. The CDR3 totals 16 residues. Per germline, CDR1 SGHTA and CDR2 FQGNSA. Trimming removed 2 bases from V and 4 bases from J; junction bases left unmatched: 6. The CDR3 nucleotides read TGTGCCAGCAGCTTACTTAGCGGGACGTTCACCGGGGAGCTGTTTTTT. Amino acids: CASSLLSGTFTGELFF.

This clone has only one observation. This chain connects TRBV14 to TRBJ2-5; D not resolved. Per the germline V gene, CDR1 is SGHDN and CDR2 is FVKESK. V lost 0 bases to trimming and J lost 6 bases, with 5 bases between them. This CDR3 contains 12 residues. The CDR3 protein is CASSQDRQTQYF. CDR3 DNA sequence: TGTGCCAGCAGCCAAGATCGGCAGACCCAGTACTTC.